A single sample gave rise to the 23 T cell receptor beta chains below, sequenced in a study of cytomegalovirus exposure and HLA in healthy donors. PCR amplification relied on 60 Vbeta primers (plus 13 Jbeta primers). Sequencing was performed with immunoSEQ multiplex PCR; in TCRdb, only in-frame clones are kept and a portion is missing. This sample carries approximately 160,000 clones, 68% of them seen once, and the ten largest clones take less than 3.5%. Input material: PBMCs. Receptors originate from a woman aged 35 to 49 in good health and CMV-seropositive.

The V gene is TRBV7-3, the J gene TRBJ2-3; 8 positions agree with TRBD2. CDR1 and CDR2 (germline): SGHTA, FQGTGA. Trimming took 5 bases from V and 10 from J; bases not matched to a gene: 8. The CDR3 sequence is 13 residues long. The CDR3 protein is CASSRGGGMAQYF. CDR3 DNA sequence: TGTGCCAGCAGCCGGGGGGGTGGGATGGCGCAGTATTTT. Drawing the rest from reference TRBV7-3 and TRBJ2-3, the complete variable domain is GAGVSQTPSNKVTEKGKYVELRCDPISGHTALYWYRQSLGQGPEFLIYFQGTGAADDSGLPNDRFFAVRPEGSVSTLKIQRTERGDSAVYLCASSRGGGMAQYFGPGTRLTVL.

This clone was detected a few times. The gene calls are TRBV6-5 and TRBJ2-7; D possibly corresponds to TRBD1 (5 bases). V lost 6 bases, J lost 5 bases, and 8 bases lay in between. Germline CDR1 and CDR2: MNHEY and SVGAGI. There are 11 residues in the CDR3. The CDR3 bases are TGTGCCAGCAGCTTAGGGGACGAGCAGTACTTC. It yields the protein CASSLGDEQYF.

The gene calls are TRBV5-1 and TRBJ1-1; D unresolved. This CDR3 comprises 16 residues. The germline V and J ends were trimmed by 1 base and 5 bases, with 18 bases remaining between them. Germline CDR1 reads SGHRS; CDR2 reads YFSETQ. The CDR3 here is CASSLQGSHGETEAFF. CDR3 nucleotide sequence: TGCGCCAGCAGCTTGCAAGGTTCCCATGGGGAGACTGAAGCTTTCTTT.

This clone occurred once. The J gene is TRBJ1-3, the V gene TRBV6-5, with 10 bases matching TRBD1. The CDR3 consists of 16 residues. Germline lookup yields CDR1 MNHEY and CDR2 SVGAGI. V was clipped by 2 bases and J by 1 base; unmatched bases: 2. The CDR3 reads CASSYGDRGSGNTIYF. Written as DNA, the CDR3 is TGTGCCAGCAGTTACGGGGACAGGGGTTCTGGAAACACCATATATTTT.

This clone was counted only a few times. One junction end does not reproduce the germline sequence, and a read error may be involved. The chain combines TRBV6-5 with TRBJ1-2, with 7 bases fitting TRBD1. The V gene's germline CDR1 is MNHEY and CDR2 SVGAGI. The CDR3 runs 14 residues. The CDR3 region has the DNA TGTGCCAGCAGAACCCCCGGGACAGCCTATGGCTACCCCTTC. Its translation is CASRTPGTAYGYPF.

This clone was counted a few times. The rearrangement uses TRBV18 and TRBJ2-3, with TRBD2 identical over 11 bases. The ends lost 1 base at V and 4 bases at J; junction bases unmatched: 4. CDR3 length: 16 amino acids. Germline V gives CDR1 KGHSH, CDR2 LQKENI. The CDR3 DNA follows: TGTGCCAGCTCACCACAACTAGCGGGAGTTGCAGATACGCAGTATTTT. Translated, it gives CASSPQLAGVADTQYF.

The chain uses TRBV7-2 and TRBJ2-7; 12 bases map to TRBD2. Germline V gives CDR1 SGHTA, CDR2 FQGNSA. CDR3 length: 15 residues. The ends lost 7 bases at V and 1 base at J; junction bases unmatched: 5. The CDR3 protein is CASTTGLAGSYEQYF. The CDR3 DNA reads TGTGCCAGCACTACGGGACTAGCGGGTTCCTACGAGCAGTACTTC.

To note about this clone: Germline and junction disagree at one end, which may indicate a read error. The chain carries TRBV2 and TRBJ1-2; TRBD1 agrees at 8 bases. The germline CDR1 and CDR2 sequences are SNHLY and FYNNEI. This CDR3 comprises 14 residues. CDR3 in amino acids: CASTEQGANYGYTF. DNA of the CDR3: TGTGCCAGCACTGAACAGGGGGCTAACTATGGCTACACCTTC.

The chain links TRBV5-8 to TRBJ1-2; no definite D call. The CDR3 runs 11 residues. Germline lookup yields CDR1 SGHTS and CDR2 YDEGEE. Trimming cost V 6 bases and J 8 bases, with 11 bases left between them. CDR3 sequence reads: CASMRARGYTF. Here the CDR3 DNA reads TGTGCCAGCATGAGGGCGCGGGGCTACACCTTC.

This clone has a handful of counts. The CDR3 DNA is TGTGCCAGCAGCTCCGTAGCGGGGGATTACAATGAGCAGTTCTTC. It encodes CASSSVAGDYNEQFF. The V and J genes are TRBV7-2 and TRBJ2-1; 9 bases map to TRBD2. CDR3 length equals 15 residues. V gave up 4 bases and J gave up 4 bases; unmatched junction bases: 5. CDR1 and CDR2 (germline): SGHTA, FQGNSA.

This clone was counted a few times. This chain connects TRBV6-9 to TRBJ2-3; D may be TRBD2 (6 bases). The CDR3 totals 12 residues. The germline V gene has CDR1 MNHGY and CDR2 SVAAGI. V lost 11 bases and J 5 bases, leaving 14 bases between the germline ends. The CDR3 here is CAGSGDGDTQYF. The CDR3 DNA is TGTGCCGGATCGGGGGACGGAGATACGCAGTATTTT.

This clone appeared a single time. The V and J genes are TRBV9 and TRBJ2-1; D is possibly TRBD2 (6 bases). Germline V gene sequence: CDR1 SGDLS, CDR2 YYNGEE. The V and J ends lost 0 bases and 8 bases respectively, with 9 bases between them. The CDR3 runs to 13 residues. The chain's CDR3 is CASSVGGEDEQFF. CDR3 sequence (DNA): TGTGCCAGCAGCGTAGGGGGGGAGGATGAGCAGTTCTTC. Using reference TRBV9 and TRBJ2-1 for the parts outside the CDR3, the full variable domain is DSGVTQTPKHLITATGQRVTLRCSPRSGDLSVYWYQQSLDQGLQFLIQYYNGEERAKGNILERFSAQQFPDLHSELNLSSLELGDSALYFCASSVGGEDEQFFGPGTRLTVL.

The chain uses TRBV6-4 and TRBJ2-7; possibly TRBD2 for D (5 bases). There are 12 residues in the CDR3. Germline-derived CDR1 and CDR2 are MRHNA and SNTAGT. Trimming cost V 9 bases and J 0 bases, with 9 bases left between them. CDR3 region: CARIRGSYEQYF. In DNA form, the CDR3 reads TGTGCCAGAATACGGGGCTCCTACGAGCAGTACTTC.

The chain is built from TRBV5-4 and TRBJ2-5; D is undetermined. Germline values: CDR1 SGHNT, CDR2 YYREEE (reference sequence). CDR3 length: 13 residues. The ends were cut back, 2 bases at V and 5 bases at J, with 10 bases in the middle. The CDR3 here is CASSLDAGETQYF. The CDR3 DNA reads TGTGCCAGCAGCTTAGACGCAGGCGAGACCCAGTACTTC.

Here the CDR3 reads CASTPGTHSTNEKLFF. In nucleotides, the CDR3 is TGTGCCAGCACCCCCGGGACACATTCAACTAATGAAAAACTGTTTTTT. This rearrangement joins TRBV7-6 to TRBJ1-4; D possibly corresponds to TRBD1 (6 bases). There are 16 residues in the CDR3. CDR1 and CDR2 (germline): SGHVS, FNYEAQ. With 7 bases removed from V and 0 bases from J, the gap between germline ends came to 15 bases.

This clone occurred a few times. The gene calls are TRBV28 and TRBJ2-7; no clear D gene. The CDR3 has 13 amino acids. Trimming left V 3 bases short and J 3 bases short, with 9 bases between. From germline, CDR1 is MDHEN and CDR2 SYDVKM. CDR3: CASSLVQSYEQYF. The CDR3 nucleotides read TGTGCCAGCAGTTTGGTACAGAGCTACGAGCAGTACTTC.

This clone showed up just once. The CDR3 here is CASSIPGFGYGYTF. The CDR3 DNA follows: TGTGCCAGTAGTATCCCGGGTTTTGGGTATGGCTACACCTTC. The V gene is TRBV19, the J gene TRBJ1-2; D is uncertain. This CDR3 is 14 amino acids long. Trimming removed 3 bases from V and 5 bases from J, with 13 bases in between. Germline V CDR1 and CDR2: LNHDA, SQIVND (reference sequence).

V and J are TRBV5-1 and TRBJ2-1; 7 bases align to TRBD2. This CDR3 has 14 amino acids. Germline V lookup: CDR1 SGHRS, CDR2 YFSETQ. The V and J ends lost 5 bases and 0 bases, in that order; junction bases with no gene match: 2. CDR3: CASSRGSSYNEQFF. DNA for the CDR3: TGCGCCAGCAGTCGCGGGAGCTCCTACAATGAGCAGTTCTTC.

The chain combines TRBV4-3 with TRBJ2-7; 7 nucleotides match TRBD2. This CDR3 has 14 residues. Trimming at V came to 0 bases and at J to 4 bases, leaving 3 bases not matched to a gene. Germline-derived CDR1 and CDR2 are LGHNA and YSLEER. CDR3 bases: TGCGCCAGCAGCCAAGATCGGGGGGTATACGAGCAGTACTTC. Its translation is CASSQDRGVYEQYF.

The chain is built from TRBV6-6 and TRBJ2-7; 13 bases map to TRBD2. The germline V gene encodes CDR1 MNHNY and CDR2 SVGAGI (reference sequence). Germline trimming cut 5 bases from V and 4 bases from J; bases unmatched to any gene: 2. There are 14 residues in the CDR3. CDR3 protein: CASSRLAGGYEQYF. The DNA of the CDR3 is TGTGCCAGCAGTCGACTAGCGGGAGGTTACGAGCAGTACTTC.

J is TRBJ1-1 and V is TRBV13, with D hard to call. V was clipped by 5 bases and J by 6 bases, with 13 bases between them. The CDR3 contains 13 residues. CDR1 and CDR2 from the germline V gene are PRHDT and FYEKMQ (reference sequence). CDR3 sequence (DNA): TGTGCCAGCAGCCCCGGGGTAACCGCTGAAGCTTTCTTT. Translating it yields CASSPGVTAEAFF.

V usage is TRBV28 and J usage is TRBJ2-2, with TRBD1 matching over 10 bases. This CDR3 is 15 amino acids long. V was clipped by 5 bases and J by 6 bases; unmatched bases: 6. Per the germline V gene, CDR1 is MDHEN and CDR2 is SYDVKM. CDR3 sequence (DNA): TGTGCCAGCAGTCCCCTAGGACAGGGGGCCGGGGAGCTGTTTTTT. Translation gives CASSPLGQGAGELFF.

The rearrangement joins TRBV10-2 to TRBJ2-3; perhaps TRBD1 as D (6 bases). The CDR3 runs to 15 residues. The V and J ends lost 6 bases and 2 bases respectively, with 15 bases between them. Germline CDR1 is WSHSY and CDR2 is SAAADI. The chain's CDR3 is CASRAGQMFTDTQYF. The CDR3 nucleotides are TGCGCCAGCAGGGCCGGACAGATGTTCACAGATACGCAGTATTTT.